This TCR beta chain was obtained from a study of blood T cells in healthy people across ages. This clonotype was picked up a small number of times. This CDR3 is 15 amino acids long. Trimming removed 4 bases at V and 3 bases at J, with 14 bases between. Germline values: CDR1 KGHSH, CDR2 LQKENI. Sample-barcoded 5' priming and a J-beta primer mix drove a second PCR of roughly 6 to 12 cycles. Via MiXCR, TCRdb re-called the 5' RACE reads, giving one row per CDR3 protein. The profile covers some 1,500,000 distinct CDR3 sequences, with roughly 43% appearing a single time and about 4.1% taken by the ten largest.

The sequencing input was blood. This TCR was recovered from a woman between 18 and 29 years old in good health. This chain connects TRBV18 to TRBJ2-3; perhaps TRBD1 as D (6 bases). The CDR3 sequence: CASSLQGTRTDTQYF. The CDR3 coding sequence is TGTGCCAGCTCACTACAGGGAACTCGAACAGATACGCAGTATTTT.